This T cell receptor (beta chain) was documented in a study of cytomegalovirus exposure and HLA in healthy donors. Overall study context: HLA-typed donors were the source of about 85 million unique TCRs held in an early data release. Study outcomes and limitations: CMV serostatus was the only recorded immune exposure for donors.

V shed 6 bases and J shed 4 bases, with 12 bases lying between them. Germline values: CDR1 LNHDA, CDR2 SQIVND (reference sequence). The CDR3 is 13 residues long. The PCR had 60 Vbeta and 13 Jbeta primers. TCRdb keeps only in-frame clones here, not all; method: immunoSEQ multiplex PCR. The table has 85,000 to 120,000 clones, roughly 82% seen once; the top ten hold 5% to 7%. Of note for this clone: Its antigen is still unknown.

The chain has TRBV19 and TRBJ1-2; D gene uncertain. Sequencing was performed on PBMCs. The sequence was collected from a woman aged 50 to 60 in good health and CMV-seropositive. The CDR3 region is CASSYMGVYGYTF. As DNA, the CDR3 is TGTGCCAGTAGCTATATGGGAGTCTATGGCTACACCTTC.